This T cell receptor (beta chain) was identified during a study of blood T cell repertoires in COVID-19. Looking at the study overall: Sites across the United States, Italy and Spain contributed samples from acute and convalescent COVID-19. Sources were T cells, B-cell-depleted T cells, or PBMCs; the material itself was cDNA or gDNA.

Data came from immunoSEQ multiplex PCR; TCRdb stores just in-frame clones and leaves some out. The table lists 100,000 to 150,000 clones, 70% to 90% of them singletons. This sequence was found in an elderly woman with acute or convalescent COVID-19. The specimen sequenced was peripheral blood.

This CDR3 reads CASSPHGTSGGISEQYF. DNA for the CDR3: TGCGCCAGCAGCCCGCATGGGACTAGCGGAGGCATCTCCGAGCAGTACTTC. The chain joins TRBV5-1 to TRBJ2-7; TRBD2 aligns across 11 bases. Germline assignment: CDR1 SGHRS and CDR2 YFSETQ. The V and J ends lost 4 bases and 6 bases, in that order; junction bases with no gene match: 15. The CDR3 length is 17 residues.